The clone carrying this TCR beta chain was observed many times. What it recognizes is unknown. These data originate in a study of T cells in Graves' hyperthyroidism and ophthalmopathy. The source material, RNA transcripts, was used to amplify TCR beta CDR3 regions. HTBI primers were employed in a first-round RT-PCR of the TCR CDR3. TCRdb analysed the multiplex PCR reads with MiXCR anew, one entry per CDR3 protein. Here the sample spans 330,000 or so distinct CDR3 sequences, roughly 19% being singletons. CDR3 length equals 15 residues. Unmatched junction bases numbered 5, after V lost 1 base and J lost 5 bases. Broader study findings: A 13 V-J signature model discriminated ophthalmopathy versus stable hyperthyroidism.

The sample consisted of blood. The TCR was taken from a man aged 50-59 years with Graves' ophthalmopathy. The chain has TRBV12-3 or TRBV12-4 and TRBJ2-7; 10 nucleotides match TRBD2. In DNA, the CDR3 is TGTGCCAGCAGTTTAGGAGCGGGAGGGCGGCACGAGCAGTACTTC. Protein sequence: CASSLGAGGRHEQYF.